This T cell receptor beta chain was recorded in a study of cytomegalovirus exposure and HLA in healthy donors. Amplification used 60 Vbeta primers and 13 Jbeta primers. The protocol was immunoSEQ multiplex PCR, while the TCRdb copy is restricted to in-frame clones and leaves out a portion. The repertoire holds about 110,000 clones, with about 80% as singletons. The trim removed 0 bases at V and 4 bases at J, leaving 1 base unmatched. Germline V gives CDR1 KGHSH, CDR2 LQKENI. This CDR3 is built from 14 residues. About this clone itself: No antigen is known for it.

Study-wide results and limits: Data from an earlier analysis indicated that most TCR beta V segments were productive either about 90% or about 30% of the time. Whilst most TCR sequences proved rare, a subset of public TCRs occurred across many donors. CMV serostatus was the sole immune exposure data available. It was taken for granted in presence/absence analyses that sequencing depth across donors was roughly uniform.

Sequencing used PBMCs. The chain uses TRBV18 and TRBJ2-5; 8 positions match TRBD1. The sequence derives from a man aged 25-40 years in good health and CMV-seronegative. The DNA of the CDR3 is TGTGCCAGCTCACCACCTACAGGGGGAGAGACCCAGTACTTC. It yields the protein CASSPPTGGETQYF.